This record concerns one TCR beta chain sequence. The CDR3 length is 15 residues. Germline V gene lookup returns CDR1 LGHNT and CDR2 FRNRAP. V shed 5 bases and J 4 bases; nucleotides not matched to a gene: 8. In terms of age and location, participants ranged from roughly 18 to 90 years and lived in about two dozen US areas. In the original processing: Amplification of reference gene primers was used by the study to estimate nucleated cell counts. Produced via immunoSEQ multiplex PCR; TCRdb's table is partial and in-frame only. V and J calls and clone size are copied from that table; D and trimming were computed from the DNA. The table shows fewer than 500,000 clones, with roughly 88% occurring only once. The data stem from a study of blood T cell repertoires in COVID-19.

Sequencing used PBMCs or T cells enriched from blood (not recorded which). This clonotype was sampled from a woman in her thirties with acute COVID-19. V is TRBV12-5 and J is TRBJ2-3, with 8 bases aligning to TRBD1. CDR3 sequence (DNA): TGTGCTAGTGGTATAGGGCAGGGGGCGGCAGATACGCAGTATTTT. This codes for CASGIGQGAADTQYF. The full variable domain, with the rest looked up from reference TRBV12-5 and TRBJ2-3, is DARVTQTPRHKVTEMGQEVTMRCQPILGHNTVFWYRQTMMQGLELLAYFRNRAPLDDSGMPKDRFSAEMPDATLATLKIQPSEPRDSAVYFCASGIGQGAADTQYFGPGTRLTVL.